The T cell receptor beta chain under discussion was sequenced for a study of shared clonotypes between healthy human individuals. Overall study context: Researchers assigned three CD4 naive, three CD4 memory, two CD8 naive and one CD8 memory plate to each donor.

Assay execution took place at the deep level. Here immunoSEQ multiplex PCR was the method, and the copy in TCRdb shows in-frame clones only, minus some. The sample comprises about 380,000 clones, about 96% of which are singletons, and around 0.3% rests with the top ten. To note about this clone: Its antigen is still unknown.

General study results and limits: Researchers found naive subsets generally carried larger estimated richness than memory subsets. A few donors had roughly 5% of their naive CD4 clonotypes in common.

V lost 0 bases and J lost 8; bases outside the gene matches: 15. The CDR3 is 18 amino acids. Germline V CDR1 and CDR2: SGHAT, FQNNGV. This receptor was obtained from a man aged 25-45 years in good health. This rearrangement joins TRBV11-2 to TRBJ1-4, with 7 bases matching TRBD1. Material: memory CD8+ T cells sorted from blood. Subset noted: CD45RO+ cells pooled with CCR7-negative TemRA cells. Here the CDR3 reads CASSLDLGYRGLIEKLFF. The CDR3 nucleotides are TGTGCCAGCAGCTTAGACCTAGGTTACAGGGGACTGATCGAAAAACTGTTTTTT.